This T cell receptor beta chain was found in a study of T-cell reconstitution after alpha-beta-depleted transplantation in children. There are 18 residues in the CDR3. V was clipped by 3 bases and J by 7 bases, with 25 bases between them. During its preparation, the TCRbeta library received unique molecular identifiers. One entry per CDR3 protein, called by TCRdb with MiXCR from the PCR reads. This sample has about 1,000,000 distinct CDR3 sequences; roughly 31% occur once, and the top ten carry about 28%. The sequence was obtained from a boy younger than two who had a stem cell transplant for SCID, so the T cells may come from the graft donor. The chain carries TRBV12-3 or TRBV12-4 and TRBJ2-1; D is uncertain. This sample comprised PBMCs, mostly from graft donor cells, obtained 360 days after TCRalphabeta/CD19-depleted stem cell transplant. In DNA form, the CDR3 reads TGTGCCAGCAGTTTGGGTCCCCTAGAGGAGCACTCGCCGAATGAGCAGTTCTTC. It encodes CASSLGPLEEHSPNEQFF.